This T cell receptor beta chain was identified during a study of cytomegalovirus exposure and HLA in healthy donors. Findings of the study overall: The authors listed 180 or so TCR beta chains as cytomegalovirus-associated.

Using immunoSEQ multiplex PCR, the repertoire was profiled, and TCRdb retains in-frame clones only, with some absent. The sample lists about 160,000 clones, 95% to 97% seen once, with about 0.89% in the top ten. The donors belonged to the approximately 120-subject validation cohort, separate from the roughly 670-subject first cohort. V lost 6 bases, J lost 1 base, and 16 bases lay in between. Germline V CDR1 and CDR2: KGHSH, LQKENI. This CDR3 is built from 16 residues. Remarks on this clone: Its antigen is currently unknown.

The sequenced sample consisted of PBMCs. The genes are TRBV18 and TRBJ2-4, with no clear D. The source of this sequence is a woman younger than 30 in good health and CMV-seronegative. The CDR3 sequence is CASSPTALSAKNIQYF. The CDR3 nucleotides are TGTGCCAGCTCCCCCACTGCTCTCTCGGCCAAAAACATTCAGTACTTC.